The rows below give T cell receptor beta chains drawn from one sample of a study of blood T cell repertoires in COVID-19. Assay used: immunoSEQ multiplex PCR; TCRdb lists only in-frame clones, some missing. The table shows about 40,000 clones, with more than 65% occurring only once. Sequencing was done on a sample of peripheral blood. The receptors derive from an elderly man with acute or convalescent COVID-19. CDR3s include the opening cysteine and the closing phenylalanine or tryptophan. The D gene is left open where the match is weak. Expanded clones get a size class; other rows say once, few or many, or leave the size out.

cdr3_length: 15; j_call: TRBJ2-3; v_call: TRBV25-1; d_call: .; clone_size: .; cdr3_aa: CASANDRTGTDTQYF; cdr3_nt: TGTGCCAGCGCTAATGACAGGACGGGCACAGATACGCAGTATTTT
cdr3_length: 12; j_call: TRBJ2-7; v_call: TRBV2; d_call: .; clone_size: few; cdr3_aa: CASIKQSYEQYF; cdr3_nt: TGTGCCAGCATAAAACAGAGCTACGAGCAGTACTTC
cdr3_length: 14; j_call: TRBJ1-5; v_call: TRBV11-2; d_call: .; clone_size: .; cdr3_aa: CASSQGYSNQPQHF; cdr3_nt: TGTGCCAGCAGCCAGGGCTATAGCAATCAGCCCCAGCATTTT
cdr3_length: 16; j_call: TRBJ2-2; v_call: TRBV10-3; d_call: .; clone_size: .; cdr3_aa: CAIRKDRNVITGELFF; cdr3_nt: TGTGCCATCAGGAAGGACAGAAATGTAATTACCGGGGAGCTGTTTTTT
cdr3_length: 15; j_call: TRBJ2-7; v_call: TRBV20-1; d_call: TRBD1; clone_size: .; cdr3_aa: CSASPRGTGYNEQYF; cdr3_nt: TGCAGTGCTAGTCCGCGGGGGACAGGGTACAACGAGCAGTACTTC
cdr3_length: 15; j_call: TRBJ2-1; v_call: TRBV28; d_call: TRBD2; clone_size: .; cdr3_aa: CASSLTGLADNEQFF; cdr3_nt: TGTGCCAGCAGTTTAACGGGACTAGCGGACAATGAGCAGTTCTTC
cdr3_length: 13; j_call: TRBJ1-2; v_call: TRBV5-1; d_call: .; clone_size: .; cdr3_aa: CASSLLRVIRYTF; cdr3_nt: TGCGCCAGCAGCTTGTTGCGAGTAATTCGCTACACCTTC
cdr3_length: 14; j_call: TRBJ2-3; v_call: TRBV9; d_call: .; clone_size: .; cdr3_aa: CASRGGGLTDTQYF; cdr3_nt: TGTGCCAGCAGGGGCGGAGGCCTCACAGATACGCAGTATTTT
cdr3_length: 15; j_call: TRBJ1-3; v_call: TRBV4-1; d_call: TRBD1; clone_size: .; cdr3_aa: CASSRGQGKGNTIYF; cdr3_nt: TGCGCCAGCAGCCGGGGACAGGGGAAAGGAAACACCATATATTTT
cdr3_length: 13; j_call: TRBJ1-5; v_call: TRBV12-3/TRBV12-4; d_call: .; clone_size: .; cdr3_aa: CASSGSSDQPQHF; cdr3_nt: TGTGCCAGCAGTGGGAGTTCGGATCAGCCCCAGCATTTT
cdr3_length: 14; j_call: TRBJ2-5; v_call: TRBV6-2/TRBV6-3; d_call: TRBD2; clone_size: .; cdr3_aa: CASSTRTSGETQYF; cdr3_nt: TGTGCCAGCAGCACACGGACTAGCGGAGAGACCCAGTACTTC
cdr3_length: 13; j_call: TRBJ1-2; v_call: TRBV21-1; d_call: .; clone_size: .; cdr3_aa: CASSGTAERGYTF; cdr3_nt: TGTGCCAGCAGTGGGACAGCAGAAAGGGGCTACACCTTC
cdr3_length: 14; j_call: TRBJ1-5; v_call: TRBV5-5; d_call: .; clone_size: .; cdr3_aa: CASSLGTHDQPQHF; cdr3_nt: TGTGCCAGCAGCTTGGGAACTCATGATCAGCCCCAGCATTTT
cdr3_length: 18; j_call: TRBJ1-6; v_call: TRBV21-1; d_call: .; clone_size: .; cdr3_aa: CASSTIHRGNAKSSPLHF; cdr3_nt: TGTGCCAGCAGCACTATTCACAGGGGTAACGCAAAAAGTTCACCCCTCCACTTT
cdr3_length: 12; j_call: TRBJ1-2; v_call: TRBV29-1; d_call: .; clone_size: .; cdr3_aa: CSVNRDSYGYTF; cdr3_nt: TGCAGCGTAAACCGGGACTCCTATGGCTACACCTTC
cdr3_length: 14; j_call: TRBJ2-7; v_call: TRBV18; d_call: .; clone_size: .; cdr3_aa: CASSPGGISDEQYF; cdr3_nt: TGTGCCAGCTCACCCGGTGGTATTTCCGACGAGCAGTACTTC
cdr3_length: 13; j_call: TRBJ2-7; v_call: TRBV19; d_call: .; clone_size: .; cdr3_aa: CASSTSNGYEQYF; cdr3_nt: TGTGCCAGTAGTACCTCTAACGGGTACGAGCAGTACTTC
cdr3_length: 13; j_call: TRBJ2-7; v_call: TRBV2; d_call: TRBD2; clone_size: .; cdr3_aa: CASIGGTNYEQYF; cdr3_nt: TGTGCCAGCATCGGTGGGACTAACTACGAGCAGTACTTC
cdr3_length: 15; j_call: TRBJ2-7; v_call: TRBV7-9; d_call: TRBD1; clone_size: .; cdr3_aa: CASSLKGQGAYEQYF; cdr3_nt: TGTGCCAGCAGCTTAAAAGGACAGGGGGCTTACGAGCAGTACTTC
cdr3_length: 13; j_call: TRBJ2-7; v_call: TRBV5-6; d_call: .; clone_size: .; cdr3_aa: CASSFSGTYEQYF; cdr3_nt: TGTGCCAGCAGCTTTTCGGGTACCTACGAGCAGTACTTC
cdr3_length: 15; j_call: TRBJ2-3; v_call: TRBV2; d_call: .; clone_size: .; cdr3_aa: CASSDPGTSTDTQYF; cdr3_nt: TGTGCCAGCAGTGATCCCGGGACTAGCACAGATACGCAGTATTTT
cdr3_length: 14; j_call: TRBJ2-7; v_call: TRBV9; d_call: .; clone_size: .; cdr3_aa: CASSVGVGVYEQYF; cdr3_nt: TGTGCCAGCAGCGTAGGGGTGGGAGTCTACGAGCAGTACTTC
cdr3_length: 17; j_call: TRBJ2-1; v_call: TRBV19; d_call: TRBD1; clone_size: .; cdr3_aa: CASEGRQGRGSYNEQFF; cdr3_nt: TGTGCCAGCGAAGGGAGACAGGGACGAGGCTCCTACAATGAGCAGTTCTTC
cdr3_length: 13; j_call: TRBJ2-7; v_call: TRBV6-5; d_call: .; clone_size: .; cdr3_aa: CASKEGARYEQYF; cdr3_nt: TGTGCCAGCAAAGAAGGGGCCCGATACGAGCAGTACTTC
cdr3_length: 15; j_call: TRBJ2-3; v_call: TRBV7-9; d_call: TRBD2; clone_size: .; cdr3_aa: CASSLTSGRADTQYF; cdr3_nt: TGTGCCAGCAGCTTAACTAGCGGGAGGGCAGATACGCAGTATTTT
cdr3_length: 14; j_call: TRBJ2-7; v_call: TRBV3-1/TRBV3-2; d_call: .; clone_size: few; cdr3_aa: CASSQRQGSHEQYF; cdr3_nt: TGTGCCAGCAGCCAAAGGCAGGGCAGCCACGAGCAGTACTTC
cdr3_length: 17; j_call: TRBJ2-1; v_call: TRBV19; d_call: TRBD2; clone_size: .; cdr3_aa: CASSIETSGGANNGQFF; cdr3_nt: TGTGCCAGTAGTATAGAAACTAGCGGGGGGGCAAACAATGGGCAGTTCTTC
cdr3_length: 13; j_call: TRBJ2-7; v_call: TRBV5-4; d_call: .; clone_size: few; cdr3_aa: CASSSMAGREQYF; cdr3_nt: TGTGCCAGCAGCTCAATGGCGGGTCGCGAGCAGTACTTC
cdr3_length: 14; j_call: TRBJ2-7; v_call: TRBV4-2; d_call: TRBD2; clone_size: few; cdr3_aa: CASSQTTSGYEQYF; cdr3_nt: TGTGCCAGCAGCCAGACGACTAGCGGCTACGAGCAGTACTTC
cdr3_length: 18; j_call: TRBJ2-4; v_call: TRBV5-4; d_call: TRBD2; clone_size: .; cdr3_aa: CASSLGLAGPLAKNIQYF; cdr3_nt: TGTGCCAGCAGCTTGGGACTAGCGGGCCCCTTAGCCAAAAACATTCAGTACTTC
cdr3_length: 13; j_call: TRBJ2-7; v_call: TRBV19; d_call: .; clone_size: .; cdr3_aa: CASSMSLSYEQYF; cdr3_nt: TGTGCCAGTAGTATGAGTCTATCCTACGAGCAGTACTTC
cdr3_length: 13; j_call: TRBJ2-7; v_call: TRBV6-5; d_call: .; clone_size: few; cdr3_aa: CASRRGTHYEQYF; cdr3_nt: TGTGCCAGCAGGAGGGGGACACACTACGAGCAGTACTTC
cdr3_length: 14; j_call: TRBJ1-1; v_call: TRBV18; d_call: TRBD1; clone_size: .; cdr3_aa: CASSPGQADTEAFF; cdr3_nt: TGTGCCAGCTCACCTGGACAGGCGGACACTGAAGCTTTCTTT
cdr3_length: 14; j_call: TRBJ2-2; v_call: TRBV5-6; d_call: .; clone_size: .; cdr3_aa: CASRRESGTGELFF; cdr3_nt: TGTGCCAGCAGGAGGGAGAGCGGGACCGGGGAGCTGTTTTTT
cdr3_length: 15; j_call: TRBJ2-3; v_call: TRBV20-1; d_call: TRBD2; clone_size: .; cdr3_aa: CSASTLAGATDTQYF; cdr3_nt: TGCAGTGCTAGTACCCTAGCGGGGGCCACAGATACGCAGTATTTT
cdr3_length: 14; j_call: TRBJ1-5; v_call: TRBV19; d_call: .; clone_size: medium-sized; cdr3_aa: CASSIRGLDQPQHF; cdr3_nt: TGTGCCAGTAGTATAAGAGGGCTAGATCAGCCCCAGCATTTT
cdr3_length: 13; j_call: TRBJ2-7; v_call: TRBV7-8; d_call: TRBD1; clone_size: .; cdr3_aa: CASSQDRDDEQYF; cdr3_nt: TGTGCCAGCAGCCAGGACAGGGACGACGAGCAGTACTTC
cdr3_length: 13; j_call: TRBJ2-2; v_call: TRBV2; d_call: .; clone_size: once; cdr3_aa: CASQGLTTGELFF; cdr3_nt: TGTGCCAGCCAAGGACTTACCACCGGGGAGCTGTTTTTT
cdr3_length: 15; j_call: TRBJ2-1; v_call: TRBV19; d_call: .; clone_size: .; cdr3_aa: CASSIGPLELNEQFF; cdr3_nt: TGTGCCAGTAGTATAGGTCCCCTCGAGCTCAATGAGCAGTTCTTC
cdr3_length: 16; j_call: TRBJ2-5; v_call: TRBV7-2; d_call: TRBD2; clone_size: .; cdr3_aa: CASSSRTSGFQETQYF; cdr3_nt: TGTGCCAGCAGCTCCCGGACTAGCGGTTTCCAAGAGACCCAGTACTTC
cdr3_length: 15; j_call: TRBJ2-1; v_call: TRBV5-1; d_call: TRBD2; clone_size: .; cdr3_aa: CASSPGAGDYNEQFF; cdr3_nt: TGCGCCAGCAGCCCGGGAGCGGGAGACTACAATGAGCAGTTCTTC